This T cell receptor (beta chain) was obtained from a study of T cells after posttransplantation cyclophosphamide. The repertoire was sequenced with immunoSEQ multiplex PCR; TCRdb's copy has only in-frame clones and lacks some. Altogether 36,000 or so clones were found in the sample, and no singletons occur. Between the trimmed V and J ends, which lost 3 bases and 2 bases, there was a span of 17 bases. The CDR3 contains 16 residues. The V gene's germline CDR1 is KGHSH and CDR2 LQKENI. This clone was observed many times. This rearrangement joins TRBV18 to TRBJ2-7, with D perhaps TRBD1 (5 bases). The sequence was obtained from a girl aged 5-17 years in good health, CMV-negative, and a related stem cell transplant donor. Sample: PBMCs. In nucleotides, the CDR3 is TGTGCCAGCTCACCCCCTATTTTGCAGGGCGCCTACGAGCAGTACTTC. Translating gives CASSPPILQGAYEQYF.